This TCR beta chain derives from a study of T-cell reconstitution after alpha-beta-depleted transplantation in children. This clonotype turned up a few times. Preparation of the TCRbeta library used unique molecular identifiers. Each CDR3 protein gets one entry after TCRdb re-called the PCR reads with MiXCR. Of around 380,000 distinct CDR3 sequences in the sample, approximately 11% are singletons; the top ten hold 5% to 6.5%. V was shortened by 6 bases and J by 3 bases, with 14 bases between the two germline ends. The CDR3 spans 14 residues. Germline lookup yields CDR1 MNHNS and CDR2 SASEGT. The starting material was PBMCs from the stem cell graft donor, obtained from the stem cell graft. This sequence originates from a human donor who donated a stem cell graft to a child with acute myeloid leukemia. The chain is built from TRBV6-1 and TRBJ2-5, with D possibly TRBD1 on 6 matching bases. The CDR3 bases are TGTGCCAGCAGCCCCCCCGAGGGGGAAGAGACCCAGTACTTC. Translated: CASSPPEGEETQYF.